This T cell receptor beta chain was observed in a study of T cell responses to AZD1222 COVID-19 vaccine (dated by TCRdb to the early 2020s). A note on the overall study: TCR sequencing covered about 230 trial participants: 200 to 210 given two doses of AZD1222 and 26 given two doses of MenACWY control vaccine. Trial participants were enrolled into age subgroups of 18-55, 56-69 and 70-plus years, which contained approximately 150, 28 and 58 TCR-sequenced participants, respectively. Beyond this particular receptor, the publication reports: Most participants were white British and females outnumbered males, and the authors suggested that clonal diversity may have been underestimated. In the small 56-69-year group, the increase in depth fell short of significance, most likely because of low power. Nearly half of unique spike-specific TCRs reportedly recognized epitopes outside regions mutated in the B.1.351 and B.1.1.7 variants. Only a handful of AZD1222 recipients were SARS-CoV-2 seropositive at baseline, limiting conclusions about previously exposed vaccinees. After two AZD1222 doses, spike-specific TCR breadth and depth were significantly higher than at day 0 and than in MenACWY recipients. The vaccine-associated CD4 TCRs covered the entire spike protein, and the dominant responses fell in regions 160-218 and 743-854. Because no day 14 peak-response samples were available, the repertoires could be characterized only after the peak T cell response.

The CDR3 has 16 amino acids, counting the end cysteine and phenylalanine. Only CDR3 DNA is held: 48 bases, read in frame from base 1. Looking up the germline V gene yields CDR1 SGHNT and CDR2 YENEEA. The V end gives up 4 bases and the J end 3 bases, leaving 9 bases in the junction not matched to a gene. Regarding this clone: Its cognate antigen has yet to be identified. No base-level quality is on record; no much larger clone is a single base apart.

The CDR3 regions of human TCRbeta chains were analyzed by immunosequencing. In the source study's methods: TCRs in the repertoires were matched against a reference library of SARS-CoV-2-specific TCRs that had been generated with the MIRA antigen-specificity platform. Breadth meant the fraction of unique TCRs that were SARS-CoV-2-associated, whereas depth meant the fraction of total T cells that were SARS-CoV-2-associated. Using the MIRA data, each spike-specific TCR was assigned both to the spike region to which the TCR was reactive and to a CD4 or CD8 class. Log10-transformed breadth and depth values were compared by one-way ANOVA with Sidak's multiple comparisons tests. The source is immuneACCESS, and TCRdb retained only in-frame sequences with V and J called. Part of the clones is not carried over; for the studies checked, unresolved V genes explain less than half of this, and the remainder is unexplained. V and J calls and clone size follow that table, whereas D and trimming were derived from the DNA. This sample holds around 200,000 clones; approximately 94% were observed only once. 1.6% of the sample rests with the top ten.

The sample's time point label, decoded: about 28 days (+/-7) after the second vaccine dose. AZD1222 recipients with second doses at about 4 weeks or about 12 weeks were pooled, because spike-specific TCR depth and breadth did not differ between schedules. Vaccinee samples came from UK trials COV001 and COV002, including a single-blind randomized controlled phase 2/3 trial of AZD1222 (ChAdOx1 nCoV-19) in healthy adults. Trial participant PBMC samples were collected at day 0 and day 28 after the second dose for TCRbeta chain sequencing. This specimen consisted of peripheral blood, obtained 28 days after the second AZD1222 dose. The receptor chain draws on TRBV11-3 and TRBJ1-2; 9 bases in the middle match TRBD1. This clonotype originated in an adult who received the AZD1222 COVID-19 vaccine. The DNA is TGTGCCAGCAGCTACGGGACAGGGTGGGGTGACTATGGCTACACCTTC. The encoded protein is CASSYGTGWGDYGYTF.